The present entry profiles one T cell receptor (beta chain) with its context. Its specificity is not known. This sample is drawn from a study of cytomegalovirus exposure and HLA in healthy donors. Whole-study findings and limits: What was likely a sequencing artifact was a cluster of highly shared sequence variants.

Each donor's status was that of a healthy bone marrow donor. PCR used 60 Vbeta primers and 13 Jbeta primers. Data came from immunoSEQ multiplex PCR; TCRdb stores just in-frame clones and leaves some out. This sample has roughly 190,000 clones, with roughly four fifths found just once. This clonotype was obtained from a man aged 40-49 years in good health and CMV-seropositive. Sequencing was performed on PBMCs.

DNA of the CDR3: TGTGCCAGCTCACCAACTAGCGGGGGACTCTCAGATACGCAGTATTTT. Protein product: CASSPTSGGLSDTQYF. This chain connects TRBV18 to TRBJ2-3, with 11 bases lining up with TRBD2. The germline V gene has CDR1 KGHSH and CDR2 LQKENI. This CDR3 comprises 16 residues. With V trimmed by 2 bases and J by 4 bases, 5 bases remained unmatched.